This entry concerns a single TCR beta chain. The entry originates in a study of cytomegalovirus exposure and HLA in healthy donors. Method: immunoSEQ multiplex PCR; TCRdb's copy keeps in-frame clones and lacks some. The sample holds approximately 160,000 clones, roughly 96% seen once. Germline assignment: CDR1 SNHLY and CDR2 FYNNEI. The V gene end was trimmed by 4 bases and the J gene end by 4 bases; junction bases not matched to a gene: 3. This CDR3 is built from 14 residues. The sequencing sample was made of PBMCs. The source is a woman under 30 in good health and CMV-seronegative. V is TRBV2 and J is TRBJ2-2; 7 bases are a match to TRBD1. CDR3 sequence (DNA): TGTGCCAGCAGTGGCCAGGGGGTCACCGGGGAGCTGTTTTTT. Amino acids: CASSGQGVTGELFF.